This T cell receptor (beta chain) was recovered during a study of blood T cell repertoires in COVID-19. There are 13 residues in the CDR3. The germline V gene encodes CDR1 MNHEY and CDR2 SMNVEV (reference sequence). Unmatched junction bases numbered 4, after V lost 3 bases and J lost 9 bases. The assay was immunoSEQ multiplex PCR, and TCRdb's table has in-frame clones only and misses some. The table lists some 97,000 clones, approximately 91% of them singletons. The rearrangement joins TRBV27 to TRBJ2-3, with 9 bases that match TRBD2. Sequencing used peripheral blood. This receptor was taken from a woman between 55 and 75 years old with acute or convalescent COVID-19. This CDR3 reads CASSLWREGTQYF. The CDR3 DNA reads TGTGCCAGCAGTTTGTGGCGGGAGGGGACGCAGTATTTT.